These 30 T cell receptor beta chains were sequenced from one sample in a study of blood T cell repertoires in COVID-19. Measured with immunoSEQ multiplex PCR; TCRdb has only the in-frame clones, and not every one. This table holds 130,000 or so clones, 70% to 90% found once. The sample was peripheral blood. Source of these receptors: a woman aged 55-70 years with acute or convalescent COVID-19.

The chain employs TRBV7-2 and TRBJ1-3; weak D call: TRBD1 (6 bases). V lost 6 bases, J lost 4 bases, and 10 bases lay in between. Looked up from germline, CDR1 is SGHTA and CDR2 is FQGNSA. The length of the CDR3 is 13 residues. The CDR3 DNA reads TGTGCCAGCAGTCCAGGGGTAGGAAACACCATATATTTT. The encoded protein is CASSPGVGNTIYF.

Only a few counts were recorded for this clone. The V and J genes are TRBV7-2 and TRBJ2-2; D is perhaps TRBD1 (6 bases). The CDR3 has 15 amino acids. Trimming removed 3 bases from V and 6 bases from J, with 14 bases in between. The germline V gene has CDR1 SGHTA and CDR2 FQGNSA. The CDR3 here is CASSFLQGFAGELFF. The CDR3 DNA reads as TGTGCCAGCAGCTTTCTTCAGGGGTTCGCCGGGGAGCTGTTTTTT.

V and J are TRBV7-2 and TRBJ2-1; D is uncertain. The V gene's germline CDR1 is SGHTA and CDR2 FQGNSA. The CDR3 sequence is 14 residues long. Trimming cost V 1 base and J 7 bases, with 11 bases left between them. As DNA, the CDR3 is TGTGCCAGCAGCTTAGATCATCGAGGTAATGAGCAGTTCTTC. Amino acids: CASSLDHRGNEQFF.

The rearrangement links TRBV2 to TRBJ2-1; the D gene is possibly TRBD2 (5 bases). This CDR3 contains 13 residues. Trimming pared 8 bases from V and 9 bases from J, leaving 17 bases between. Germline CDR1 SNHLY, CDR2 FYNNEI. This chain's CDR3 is CASSSLAGGEQFF. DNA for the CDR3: TGTGCCAGCTCATCCCTGGCGGGTGGTGAGCAGTTCTTC.

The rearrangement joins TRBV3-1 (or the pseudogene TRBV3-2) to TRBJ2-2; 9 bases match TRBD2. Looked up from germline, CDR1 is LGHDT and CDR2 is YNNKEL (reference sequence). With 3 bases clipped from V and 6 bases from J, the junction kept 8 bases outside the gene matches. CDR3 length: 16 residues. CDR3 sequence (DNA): TGTGCCAGCAGCCAGCCAGCGGGGGGTAATCCCGGGGAGCTGTTTTTT. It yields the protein CASSQPAGGNPGELFF.

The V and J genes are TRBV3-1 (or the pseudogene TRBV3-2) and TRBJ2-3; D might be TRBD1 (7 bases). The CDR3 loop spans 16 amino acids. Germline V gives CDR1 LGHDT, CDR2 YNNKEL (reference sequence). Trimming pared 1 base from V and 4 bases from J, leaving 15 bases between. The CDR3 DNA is TGTGCCAGCAGCCAAGGGAGGGGGCGTAGATCAGATACGCAGTATTTT. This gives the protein CASSQGRGRRSDTQYF.

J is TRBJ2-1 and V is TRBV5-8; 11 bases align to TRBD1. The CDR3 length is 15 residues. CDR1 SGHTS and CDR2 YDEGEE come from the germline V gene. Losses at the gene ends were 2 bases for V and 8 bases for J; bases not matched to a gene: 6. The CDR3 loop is CASSLGQGAMDEQFF. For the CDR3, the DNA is TGTGCCAGCAGCTTAGGACAGGGGGCGATGGATGAGCAGTTCTTC.

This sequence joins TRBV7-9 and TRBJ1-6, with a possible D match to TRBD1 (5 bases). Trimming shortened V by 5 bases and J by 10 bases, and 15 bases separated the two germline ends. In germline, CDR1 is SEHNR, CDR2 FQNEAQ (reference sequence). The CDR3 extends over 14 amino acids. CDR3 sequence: CASSPGGLTSPLHF. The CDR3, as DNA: TGTGCCAGCAGCCCCGGGGGTTTAACCTCACCCCTCCACTTT.

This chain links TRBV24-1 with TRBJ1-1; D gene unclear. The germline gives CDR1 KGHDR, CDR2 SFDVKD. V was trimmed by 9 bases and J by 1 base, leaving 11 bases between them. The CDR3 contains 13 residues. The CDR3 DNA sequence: TGTGCCACCGGAGCGGCAGAGAACACTGAAGCTTTCTTT. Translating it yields CATGAAENTEAFF.

CDR3 loop: CASSDPRVLAGGVGDTQYF. The CDR3 coding sequence is TGCGCCAGCAGCGACCCTAGGGTCCTAGCGGGGGGTGTAGGGGATACGCAGTATTTT. The gene calls are TRBV10-2 and TRBJ2-3; 11 bases are a match to TRBD2. Germline trimming cut 6 bases from V and 6 bases from J; bases unmatched to any gene: 20. In germline, CDR1 is WSHSY, CDR2 SAAADI. The CDR3 loop spans 19 amino acids.

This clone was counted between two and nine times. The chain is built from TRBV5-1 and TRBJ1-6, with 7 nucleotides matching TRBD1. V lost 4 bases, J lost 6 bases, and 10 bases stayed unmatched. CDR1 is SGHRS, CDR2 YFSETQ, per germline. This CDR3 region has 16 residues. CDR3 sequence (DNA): TGCGCCAGCAGCCTCGCCGGACAGGCGGGTAATTCACCCCTCCACTTT. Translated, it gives CASSLAGQAGNSPLHF.

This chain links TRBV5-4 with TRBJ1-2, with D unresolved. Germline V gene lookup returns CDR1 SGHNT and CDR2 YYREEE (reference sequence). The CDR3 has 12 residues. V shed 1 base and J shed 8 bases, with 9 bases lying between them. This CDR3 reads CASSLMAAGYTF. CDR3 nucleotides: TGTGCCAGCAGCTTGATGGCAGCGGGCTACACCTTC.

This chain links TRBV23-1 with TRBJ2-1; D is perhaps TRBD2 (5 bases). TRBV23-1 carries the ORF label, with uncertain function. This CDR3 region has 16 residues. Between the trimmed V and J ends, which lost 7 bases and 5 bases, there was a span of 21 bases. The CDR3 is CASIVCGYSSDNEQFF. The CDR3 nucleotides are TGCGCCAGCATCGTTTGCGGGTATAGTTCAGACAATGAGCAGTTCTTC.

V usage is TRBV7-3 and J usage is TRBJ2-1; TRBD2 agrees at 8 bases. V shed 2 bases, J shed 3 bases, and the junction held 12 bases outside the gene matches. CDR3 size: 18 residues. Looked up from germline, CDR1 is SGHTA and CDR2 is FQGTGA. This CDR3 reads CASSLVPGGADGYNEQFF. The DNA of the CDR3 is TGTGCCAGCAGCTTAGTCCCCGGGGGGGCCGACGGCTACAATGAGCAGTTCTTC.

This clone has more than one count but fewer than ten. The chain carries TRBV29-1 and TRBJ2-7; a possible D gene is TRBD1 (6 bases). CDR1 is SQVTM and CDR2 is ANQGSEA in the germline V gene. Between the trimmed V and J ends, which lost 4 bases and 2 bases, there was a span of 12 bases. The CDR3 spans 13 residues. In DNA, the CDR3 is TGCAGCGTTGTAAGGGACACAGCCTACGAGCAGTACTTC. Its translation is CSVVRDTAYEQYF.

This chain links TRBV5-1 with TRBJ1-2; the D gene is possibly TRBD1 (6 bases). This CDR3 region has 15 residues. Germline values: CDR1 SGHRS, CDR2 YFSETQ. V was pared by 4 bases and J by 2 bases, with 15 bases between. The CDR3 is CASSLAGTPNYGYTF. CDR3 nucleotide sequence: TGCGCCAGCAGCCTCGCCGGGACACCGAACTATGGCTACACCTTC.

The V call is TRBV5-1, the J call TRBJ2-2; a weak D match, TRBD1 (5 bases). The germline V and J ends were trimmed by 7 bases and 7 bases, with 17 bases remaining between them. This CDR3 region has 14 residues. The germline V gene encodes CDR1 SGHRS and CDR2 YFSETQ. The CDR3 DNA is TGCGCCAGCCGCTCTTCAGGGCAGGACGGGGAGCTGTTTTTT. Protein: CASRSSGQDGELFF. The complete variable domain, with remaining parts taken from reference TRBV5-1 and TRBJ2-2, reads KAGVTQTPRYLIKTRGQQVTLSCSPISGHRSVSWYQQTPGQGLQFLFEYFSETQRNKGNFPGRFSGRQFSNSRSEMNVSTLELGDSALYLCASRSSGQDGELFFGEGSRLTVL.

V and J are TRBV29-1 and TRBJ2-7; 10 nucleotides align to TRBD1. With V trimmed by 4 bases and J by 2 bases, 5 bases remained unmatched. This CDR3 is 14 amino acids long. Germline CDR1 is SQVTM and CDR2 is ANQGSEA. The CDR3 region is CSVVPGQGAYEQYF. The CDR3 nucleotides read TGCAGCGTTGTGCCAGGACAGGGGGCCTACGAGCAGTACTTC.

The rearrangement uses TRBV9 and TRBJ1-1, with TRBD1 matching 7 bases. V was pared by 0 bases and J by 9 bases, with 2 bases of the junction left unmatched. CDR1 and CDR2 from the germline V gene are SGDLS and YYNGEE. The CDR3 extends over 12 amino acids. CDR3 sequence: CASSVAGQKAFF. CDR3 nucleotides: TGTGCCAGCAGCGTAGCGGGACAGAAAGCTTTCTTT.

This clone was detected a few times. The CDR3 protein is CASSPETRASPFF. Written as DNA, the CDR3 is TGTGCCAGCTCACCCGAGACAAGAGCCTCCCCTTTCTTT. The rearrangement links TRBV18 to TRBJ1-1; D is unclear. V lost 3 bases to trimming and J lost 12 bases, with 17 bases between them. The V gene's germline CDR1 is KGHSH and CDR2 LQKENI. The CDR3 spans 13 residues.

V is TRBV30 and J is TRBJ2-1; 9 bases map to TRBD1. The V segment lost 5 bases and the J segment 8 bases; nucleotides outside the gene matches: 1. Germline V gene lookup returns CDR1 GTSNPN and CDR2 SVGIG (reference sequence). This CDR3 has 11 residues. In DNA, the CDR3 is TGTGCCTGGGGGGACAGGGATGAGCAGTTCTTC. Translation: CAWGDRDEQFF.

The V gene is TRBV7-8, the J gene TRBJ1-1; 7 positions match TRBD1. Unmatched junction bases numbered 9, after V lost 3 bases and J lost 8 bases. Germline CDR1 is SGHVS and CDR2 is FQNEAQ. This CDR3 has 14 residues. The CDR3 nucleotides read TGTGCCAGCAGCTTTTCGACAGGGCAGACAGAAGCTTTCTTT. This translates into CASSFSTGQTEAFF.

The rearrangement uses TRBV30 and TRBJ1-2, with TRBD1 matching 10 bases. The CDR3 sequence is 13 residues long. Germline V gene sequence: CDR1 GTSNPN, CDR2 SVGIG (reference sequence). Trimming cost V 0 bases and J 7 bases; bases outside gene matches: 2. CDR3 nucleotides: TGTGCCTGGAGTGTAGGGGACAGGGGTGGCTACACCTTC. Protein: CAWSVGDRGGYTF. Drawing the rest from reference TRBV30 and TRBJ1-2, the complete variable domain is SQTIHQWPATLVQPVGSPLSLECTVEGTSNPNLYWYRQAAGRGLQLLFYSVGIGQISSEVPQNLSASRPQDRQFILSSKKLLLSDSGFYLCAWSVGDRGGYTFGSGTRLTVV.

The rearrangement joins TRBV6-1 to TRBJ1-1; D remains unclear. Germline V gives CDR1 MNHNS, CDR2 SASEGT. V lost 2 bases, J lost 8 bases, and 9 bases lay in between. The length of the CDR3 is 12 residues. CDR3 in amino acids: CASSESPGEAFF. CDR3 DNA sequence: TGTGCCAGCAGTGAATCCCCGGGAGAAGCTTTCTTT.

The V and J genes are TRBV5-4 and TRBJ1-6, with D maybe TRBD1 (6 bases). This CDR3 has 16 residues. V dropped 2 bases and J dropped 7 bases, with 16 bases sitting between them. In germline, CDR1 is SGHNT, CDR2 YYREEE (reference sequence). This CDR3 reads CASSFRQAPLNSPLHF. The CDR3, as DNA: TGTGCCAGCAGCTTTAGACAGGCGCCGTTGAATTCACCCCTCCACTTT.

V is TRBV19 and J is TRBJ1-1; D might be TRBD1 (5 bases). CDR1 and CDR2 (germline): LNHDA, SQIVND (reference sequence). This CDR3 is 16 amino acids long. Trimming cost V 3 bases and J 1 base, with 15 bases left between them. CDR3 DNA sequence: TGTGCCAGTAGTATGGCACCAGGGCCAGCGAACACTGAAGCTTTCTTT. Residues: CASSMAPGPANTEAFF. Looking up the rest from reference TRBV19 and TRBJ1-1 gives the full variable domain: DGGITQSPKYLFRKEGQNVTLSCEQNLNHDAMYWYRQDPGQGLRLIYYSQIVNDFQKGDIAEGYSVSREKKESFPLTVTSAQKNPTAFYLCASSMAPGPANTEAFFGQGTRLTVV.

As DNA, the CDR3 is TGTGCCAGCAGCGCGGACAGGGTTAACTATGGCTACACCTTC. It specifies CASSADRVNYGYTF. The rearrangement joins TRBV11-1 to TRBJ1-2; 8 positions match TRBD1. The CDR3 runs to 14 residues. Trimming removed 5 bases from V and 1 base from J; junction bases left unmatched: 3. Germline CDR1 is SGHAT and CDR2 is FQDESV (reference sequence).

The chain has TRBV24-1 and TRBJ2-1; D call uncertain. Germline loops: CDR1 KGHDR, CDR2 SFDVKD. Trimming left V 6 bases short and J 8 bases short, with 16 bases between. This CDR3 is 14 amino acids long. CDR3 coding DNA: TGTGCCACCAGTAACCCGGGTATAGTCGATGAGCAGTTCTTC. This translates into CATSNPGIVDEQFF.

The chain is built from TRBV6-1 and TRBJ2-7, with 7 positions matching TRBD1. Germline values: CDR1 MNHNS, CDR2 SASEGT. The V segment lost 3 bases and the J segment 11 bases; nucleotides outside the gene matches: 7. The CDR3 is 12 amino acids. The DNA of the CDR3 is TGTGCCAGCAGTGACCCCACGACAGGGAAGTACTTC. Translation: CASSDPTTGKYF.

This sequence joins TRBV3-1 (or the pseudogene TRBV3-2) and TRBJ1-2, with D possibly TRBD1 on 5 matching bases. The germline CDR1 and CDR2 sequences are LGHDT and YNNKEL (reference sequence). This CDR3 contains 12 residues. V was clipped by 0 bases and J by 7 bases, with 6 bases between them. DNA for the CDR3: TGTGCCAGCAGCCAAGACAGGGCTGGCTACACCTTC. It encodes CASSQDRAGYTF.